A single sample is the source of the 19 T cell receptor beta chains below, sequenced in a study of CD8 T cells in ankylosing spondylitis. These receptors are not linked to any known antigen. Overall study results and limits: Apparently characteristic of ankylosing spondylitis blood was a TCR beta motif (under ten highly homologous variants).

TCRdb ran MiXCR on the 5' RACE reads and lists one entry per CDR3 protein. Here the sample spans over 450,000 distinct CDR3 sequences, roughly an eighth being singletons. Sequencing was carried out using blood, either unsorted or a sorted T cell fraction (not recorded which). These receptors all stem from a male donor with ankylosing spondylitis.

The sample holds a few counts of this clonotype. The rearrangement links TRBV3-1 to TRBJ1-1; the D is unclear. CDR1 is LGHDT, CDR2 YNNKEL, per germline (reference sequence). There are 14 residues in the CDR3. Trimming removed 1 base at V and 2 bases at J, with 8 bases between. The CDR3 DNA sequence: TGTGCCAGCAGCCAAGTTCCACAAAACACTGAAGCTTTCTTT. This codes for CASSQVPQNTEAFF.

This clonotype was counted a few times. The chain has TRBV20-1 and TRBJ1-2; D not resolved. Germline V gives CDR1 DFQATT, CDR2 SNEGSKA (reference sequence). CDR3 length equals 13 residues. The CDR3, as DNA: TGCAGCGCCCAAGAGGATTCGGACTATGGCTACACCTTC. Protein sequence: CSAQEDSDYGYTF.

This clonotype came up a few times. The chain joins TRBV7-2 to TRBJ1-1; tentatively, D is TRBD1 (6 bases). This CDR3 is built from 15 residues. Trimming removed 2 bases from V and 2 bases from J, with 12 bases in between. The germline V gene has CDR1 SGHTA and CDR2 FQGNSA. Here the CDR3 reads CASSLMRGANTEAFF. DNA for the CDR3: TGTGCCAGCAGCTTAATGAGGGGGGCTAACACTGAAGCTTTCTTT.

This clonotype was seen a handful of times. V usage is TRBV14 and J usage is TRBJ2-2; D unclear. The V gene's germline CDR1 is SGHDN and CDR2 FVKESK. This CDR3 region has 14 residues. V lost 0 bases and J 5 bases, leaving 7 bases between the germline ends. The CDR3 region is CASSQDSTTGELFF. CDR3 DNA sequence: TGTGCCAGCAGCCAAGATTCTACGACCGGGGAGCTGTTTTTT.

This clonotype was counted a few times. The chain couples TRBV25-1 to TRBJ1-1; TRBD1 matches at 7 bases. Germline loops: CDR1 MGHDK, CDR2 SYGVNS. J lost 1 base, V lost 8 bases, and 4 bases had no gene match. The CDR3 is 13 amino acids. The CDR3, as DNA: TGTGCCAGCCAACAGGGGCAGAACACTGAAGCTTTCTTT. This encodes CASQQGQNTEAFF.

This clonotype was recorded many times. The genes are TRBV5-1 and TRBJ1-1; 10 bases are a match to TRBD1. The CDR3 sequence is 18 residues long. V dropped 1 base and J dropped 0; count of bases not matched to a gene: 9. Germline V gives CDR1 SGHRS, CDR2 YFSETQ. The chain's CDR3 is CASSLRGQGIGMNTEAFF. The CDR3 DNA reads TGCGCCAGCAGCTTGAGGGGACAGGGGATCGGCATGAACACTGAAGCTTTCTTT.

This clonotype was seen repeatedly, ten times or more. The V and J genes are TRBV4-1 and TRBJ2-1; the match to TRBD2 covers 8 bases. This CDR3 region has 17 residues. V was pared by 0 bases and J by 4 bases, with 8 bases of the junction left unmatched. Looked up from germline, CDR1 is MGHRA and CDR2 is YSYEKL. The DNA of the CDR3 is TGCGCCAGCAGCCAAGAATTGGGTCTAGCGGGTTACAATGAGCAGTTCTTC. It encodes CASSQELGLAGYNEQFF.

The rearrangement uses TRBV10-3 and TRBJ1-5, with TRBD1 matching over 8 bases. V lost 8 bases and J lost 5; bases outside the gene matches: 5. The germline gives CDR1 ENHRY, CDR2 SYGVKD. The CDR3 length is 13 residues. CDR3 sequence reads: CAIGGQGDQPQHF. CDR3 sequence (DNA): TGTGCCATCGGCGGACAGGGCGATCAGCCCCAGCATTTT.

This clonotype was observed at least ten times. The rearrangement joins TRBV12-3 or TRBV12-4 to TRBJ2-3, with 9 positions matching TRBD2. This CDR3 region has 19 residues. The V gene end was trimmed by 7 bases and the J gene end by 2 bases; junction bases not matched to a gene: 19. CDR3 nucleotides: TGTGCCAGCACCCTCCCGGTCGGCGGGAGGGCCCTTTACACAGATACGCAGTATTTT. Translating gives CASTLPVGGRALYTDTQYF.

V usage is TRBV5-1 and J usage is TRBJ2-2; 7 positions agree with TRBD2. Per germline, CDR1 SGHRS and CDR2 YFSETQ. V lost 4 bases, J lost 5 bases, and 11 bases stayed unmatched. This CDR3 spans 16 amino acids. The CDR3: CASSKVGGSGTGELFF. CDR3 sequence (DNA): TGCGCCAGCAGCAAGGTCGGGGGGTCGGGGACCGGGGAGCTGTTTTTT.

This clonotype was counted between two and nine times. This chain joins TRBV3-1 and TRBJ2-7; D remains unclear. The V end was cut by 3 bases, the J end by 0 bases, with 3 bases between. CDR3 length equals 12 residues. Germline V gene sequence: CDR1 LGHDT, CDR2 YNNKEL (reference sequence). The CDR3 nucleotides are TGTGCCAGCAGCCATCGCTCCTACGAGCAGTACTTC. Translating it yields CASSHRSYEQYF.

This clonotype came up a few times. The CDR3 loop reads CASSLVSGTGGSEAFF. CDR3 in DNA: TGTGCCAGCAGCTTAGTTTCTGGGACAGGGGGCTCTGAAGCTTTCTTT. V is TRBV7-9 and J is TRBJ1-1, with 12 nucleotides matching TRBD1. V gave up 1 base and J gave up 6 bases; unmatched junction bases: 6. The CDR3 extends over 16 amino acids. Germline CDR1 is SEHNR and CDR2 is FQNEAQ (reference sequence).

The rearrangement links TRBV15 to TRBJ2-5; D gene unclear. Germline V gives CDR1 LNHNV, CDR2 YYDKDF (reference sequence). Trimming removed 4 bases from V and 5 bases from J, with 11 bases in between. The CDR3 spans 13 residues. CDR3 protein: CATSKRYGETQYF. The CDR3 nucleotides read TGTGCCACCAGCAAACGTTACGGGGAGACCCAGTACTTC.

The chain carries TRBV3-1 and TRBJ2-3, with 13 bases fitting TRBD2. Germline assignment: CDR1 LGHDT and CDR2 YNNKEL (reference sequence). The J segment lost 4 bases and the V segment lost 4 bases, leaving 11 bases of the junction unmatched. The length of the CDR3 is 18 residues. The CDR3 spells CASSLPRGTSGTPDTQYF. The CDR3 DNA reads TGTGCCAGCAGCCTACCCCGGGGGACTAGCGGGACGCCAGATACGCAGTATTTT.

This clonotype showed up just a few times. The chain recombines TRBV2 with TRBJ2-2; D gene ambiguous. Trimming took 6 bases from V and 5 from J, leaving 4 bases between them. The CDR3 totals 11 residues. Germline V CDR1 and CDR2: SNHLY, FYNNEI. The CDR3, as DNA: TGTGCCAGCAGAAGTACCGGGGAGCTGTTTTTT. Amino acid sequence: CASRSTGELFF.

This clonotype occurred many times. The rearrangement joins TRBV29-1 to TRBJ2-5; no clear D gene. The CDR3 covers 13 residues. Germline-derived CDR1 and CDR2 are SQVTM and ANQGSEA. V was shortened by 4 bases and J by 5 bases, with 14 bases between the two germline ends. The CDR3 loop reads CSVGGRARETQYF. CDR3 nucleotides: TGCAGCGTTGGTGGACGTGCCCGGGAGACCCAGTACTTC.

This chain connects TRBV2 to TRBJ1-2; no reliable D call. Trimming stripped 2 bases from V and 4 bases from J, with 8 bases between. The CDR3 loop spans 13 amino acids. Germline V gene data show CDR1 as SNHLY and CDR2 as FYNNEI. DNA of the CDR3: TGTGCCAGCAGTGAAAGGGCAGTCTATGGCTACACCTTC. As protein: CASSERAVYGYTF.

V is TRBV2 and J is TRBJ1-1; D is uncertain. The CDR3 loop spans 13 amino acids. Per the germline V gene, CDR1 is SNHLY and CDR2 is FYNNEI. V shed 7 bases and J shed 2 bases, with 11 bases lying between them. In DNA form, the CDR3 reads TGTGCCAGCATGGCGGAAAGAAACACTGAAGCTTTCTTT. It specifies CASMAERNTEAFF.

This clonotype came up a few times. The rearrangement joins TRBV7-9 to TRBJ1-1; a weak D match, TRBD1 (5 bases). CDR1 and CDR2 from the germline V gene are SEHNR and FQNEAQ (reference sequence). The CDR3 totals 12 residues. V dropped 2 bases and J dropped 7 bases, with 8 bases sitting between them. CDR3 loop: CASSLTGNEAFF. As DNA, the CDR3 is TGTGCCAGCAGCTTAACAGGCAATGAAGCTTTCTTT.